Many counts were recorded for the clone carrying this T cell receptor beta chain. What it recognizes is unknown. Other DNA sequences from this sample encode an identical CDR3 as well. At deep level, the assay was performed. Only in-frame clones appear in the TCRdb table, and some are missing; sequencing was by immunoSEQ multiplex PCR. The sample shows 450,000 to 500,000 clones, about 82% of them seen only once. The entry originates in a study of shared clonotypes between healthy human individuals. Deletions cut 3 bases from V and 1 base from J, with 6 bases between. CDR1 GTSNPN and CDR2 SVGIG come from the germline V gene (reference sequence). CDR3 length: 12 amino acids. Findings of the study overall: Exclusively blood specimens were collected; tissue repertoires likely differ.

The chain is built from TRBV30 and TRBJ1-1; D gene unclear. The sequence derives from a woman aged 40 to 50 in good health. Some clones in this sample may be carry-over from other donors' samples. The specimen was PBMCs. The CDR3 DNA sequence: TGTGCCTGGAGCCCGGCGAACACTGAAGCTTTCTTT. Translated, it gives CAWSPANTEAFF.